This is a list of T cell receptor beta chains from one sample in a study of shared clonotypes between healthy human individuals. The table came from immunoSEQ multiplex PCR; TCRdb's copy has only in-frame clones and leaves some out. The sample records around 1,000,000 clones, around 77% being singletons. Sequenced sample: memory CD4+ T cells from PBMCs. The source is a man between 18 and 29 years old in good health. Some clones in this sample may be carry-over from other donors' samples. The CDR3 runs from the conserved cysteine through the conserved F or W. D genes are given only for firm matches. Clone size is given for some rows only: seen once, a few or many times, or a class if the clone is expanded.

V gene	clone size	J gene	D gene	CDR3 protein	CDR3 DNA
TRBV10-3	-	TRBJ1-2	TRBD1	CAISAGGRGYTF	TGTGCCATCAGTGCAGGGGGCCGGGGCTACACCTTC
TRBV7-3	-	TRBJ2-3	-	CASSSRGRSDTQYF	TGTGCCAGCAGCTCCAGGGGACGGTCAGATACGCAGTATTTT
TRBV20-1	-	TRBJ2-1	-	CSASRSEQFF	TGCAGTGCTAGCCGTAGTGAGCAGTTCTTC
TRBV7-9	-	TRBJ2-4	-	CASSPELAKNIQYF	TGTGCCAGCAGTCCCGAGTTAGCCAAAAACATTCAGTACTTC
TRBV19	-	TRBJ2-7	TRBD2	CASRGLAERDNEQYF	TGTGCCAGTAGAGGACTAGCGGAACGAGATAACGAGCAGTACTTC
TRBV6-5	-	TRBJ1-2	TRBD1	CASSANRGYGYTF	TGTGCCAGCAGCGCCAACAGGGGTTATGGCTACACCTTC
TRBV10-1	-	TRBJ2-7	-	CASSEFRLGEQYF	TGCGCCAGCAGTGAGTTTCGGCTAGGAGAGCAGTACTTC
TRBV19	-	TRBJ2-3	-	CASSPLTGRTDTQYF	TGTGCCAGTAGTCCCCTGACAGGACGGACAGATACGCAGTATTTT
TRBV28	many	TRBJ1-3	-	CASKDLSGNTIYF	TGTGCCAGCAAGGATCTATCTGGAAACACCATATATTTT
TRBV7-9	few	TRBJ2-6	-	CASSLVLSGANVLTF	TGTGCCAGCAGCTTAGTGCTCTCTGGGGCCAACGTCCTGACTTTC
TRBV7-2	-	TRBJ2-5	-	CASSLGGRVQSQYF	TGTGCCAGCAGCTTAGGGGGCAGGGTGCAGTCCCAGTACTTC
TRBV13	few	TRBJ1-2	TRBD1	CASRPPGQAGYTF	TGTGCCAGCAGACCTCCGGGACAGGCAGGCTACACCTTC
TRBV11-2	-	TRBJ1-5	TRBD1	CASSPGTGGYQPQHF	TGTGCCAGCAGCCCCGGGACAGGGGGTTATCAGCCCCAGCATTTT
TRBV5-1	-	TRBJ1-2	-	CASSLAGYSSEYGYTF	TGCGCCAGCAGCTTGGCAGGATACAGTTCAGAGTATGGCTACACCTTC
TRBV2	few	TRBJ1-1	TRBD1	CASTLGQVTEAFF	TGTGCCAGCACGCTGGGACAGGTCACTGAAGCTTTCTTT
TRBV28	-	TRBJ2-1	TRBD2	CASSLFPGLAGEGEQFF	TGTGCCAGCAGTTTATTTCCGGGACTAGCGGGAGAGGGTGAGCAGTTCTTC
TRBV16	-	TRBJ2-3	-	CASSQLTPPSTQYF	TGTGCCAGCAGCCAATTAACGCCTCCAAGTACGCAGTATTTT
TRBV18	-	TRBJ2-3	-	CASSPQAGALTDTQYF	TGTGCCAGCTCACCACAAGCAGGGGCCCTCACAGATACGCAGTATTTT
TRBV11-2	-	TRBJ2-2	TRBD1	CASRLGQANTGELFF	TGTGCCAGCAGGTTGGGACAGGCGAACACCGGGGAGCTGTTTTTT
TRBV28	-	TRBJ2-7	-	CASSLFSPGSYEQYF	TGTGCCAGCAGTTTATTTTCCCCGGGATCCTACGAGCAGTACTTC
TRBV7-9	-	TRBJ1-1	-	CASSFSRTHVSFF	TGTGCCAGCAGCTTCTCCCGGACTCACGTATCTTTCTTT
TRBV5-1	-	TRBJ2-1	TRBD2	CASSSGLAAYNEQFF	TGCGCCAGCAGCTCTGGACTAGCGGCCTACAATGAGCAGTTCTTC
TRBV27	-	TRBJ1-4	-	CASSPRRSPNEKLFF	TGTGCCAGCAGCCCCCGGCGGAGTCCTAATGAAAAACTGTTTTTT
TRBV5-1	few	TRBJ1-5	-	CASSEVGGNQPQHF	TGCGCCAGCAGCGAGGTTGGGGGCAATCAGCCCCAGCATTTT
TRBV4-1	once	TRBJ2-1	TRBD2	CASSQTGLADYNEQFF	TGCGCCAGCAGCCAAACGGGACTAGCGGATTACAATGAGCAGTTCTTC
TRBV5-1	-	TRBJ1-2	-	CASSFEGDYGYTF	TGCGCCAGCAGCTTTGAAGGGGACTATGGCTACACCTTC
TRBV10-3	-	TRBJ2-7	TRBD2	CATKDYSGIGEQYF	TGTGCCACCAAGGACTATAGCGGGATCGGCGAGCAGTACTTC
TRBV5-1	-	TRBJ1-1	TRBD1	CASSRGTGGLNTEAFF	TGCGCCAGCAGCCGCGGGACAGGGGGACTGAACACTGAAGCTTTCTTT
TRBV5-4	-	TRBJ2-1	TRBD2	CASAWREGRSYEQFF	TGTGCCAGCGCCTGGAGGGAGGGCCGAAGCTATGAGCAGTTCTTC
TRBV11-2	-	TRBJ2-7	-	CASSLAANQPYEQYF	TGTGCCAGCAGCTTAGCGGCCAACCAACCCTACGAGCAGTACTTC
TRBV29-1	-	TRBJ1-1	-	CSVEEQGNTEAFF	TGCAGCGTTGAGGAGCAGGGTAACACTGAAGCTTTCTTT
TRBV19	-	TRBJ1-4	-	CASSIFRDEKLFF	TGTGCCAGTAGTATATTCAGGGATGAAAAACTGTTTTTT
TRBV28	-	TRBJ1-2	TRBD1	CASSLLGGTGGIYGYTF	TGTGCCAGCAGTTTATTAGGCGGGACAGGGGGCATCTATGGCTACACCTTC
TRBV7-8	-	TRBJ2-7	TRBD2	CASSLRPSGKYEQYF	TGTGCCAGCAGCTTACGCCCTAGCGGGAAATACGAGCAGTACTTC
TRBV7-9	-	TRBJ1-5	TRBD1	CASSPTGEHQPQHF	TGTGCCAGCAGCCCGACAGGGGAACATCAGCCCCAGCATTTT
TRBV11-2	-	TRBJ1-1	-	CASSLGQGRVEGAFF	TGTGCCAGCAGCTTAGGGCAGGGTAGAGTGGAGGGAGCTTTCTTT
TRBV7-3	-	TRBJ1-1	-	CASSATKNTEAFF	TGTGCCAGCAGCGCAACAAAAAACACTGAAGCTTTCTTT
TRBV9	few	TRBJ2-7	-	CASSASMGYEQYF	TGTGCCAGCAGCGCTAGCATGGGGTACGAGCAGTACTTC
TRBV10-3	-	TRBJ2-1	TRBD2	CAISDPGGGSYNEQFF	TGTGCCATCAGTGACCCGGGCGGGGGTTCCTACAATGAGCAGTTCTTC
TRBV28	few	TRBJ1-1	-	CASSLLTEAFF	TGTGCCAGCAGTCTACTCACTGAAGCTTTCTTT
TRBV9	-	TRBJ1-1	-	CASSVRDDTEAFF	TGTGCCAGCAGCGTCCGGGATGACACTGAAGCTTTCTTT
TRBV27	once	TRBJ1-1	-	CASKLITPGGLNTEAFF	TGTGCCAGCAAGTTGATTACACCCGGGGGCCTGAACACTGAAGCTTTCTTT
TRBV10-3	-	TRBJ2-7	TRBD2	CAITGSGSGYEQYF	TGTGCCATCACCGGGAGCGGGAGCGGATACGAGCAGTACTTC
TRBV5-1	-	TRBJ1-1	TRBD1	CASSSTGANTEAFF	TGCGCCAGCAGCTCCACAGGGGCAAACACTGAAGCTTTCTTT
TRBV2	once	TRBJ2-1	TRBD2	CASRERGLAGRNEQFF	TGTGCCAGCAGGGAGAGGGGACTAGCGGGACGCAATGAGCAGTTCTTC
TRBV7-3	-	TRBJ2-2	-	CASSLNQGPTGELFF	TGTGCCAGCAGCTTAAACCAGGGACCCACCGGGGAGCTGTTTTTT
TRBV30	-	TRBJ2-3	TRBD2	CAWSTLAGSDTQYF	TGTGCCTGGAGTACCCTAGCGGGGTCAGATACGCAGTATTTT
TRBV5-1	-	TRBJ2-2	TRBD2	CASRTSGTNTGELFF	TGCGCCAGCAGAACTAGCGGGACGAACACCGGGGAGCTGTTTTTT
TRBV5-1	-	TRBJ2-3	TRBD2	CASSRDLTSGSTDTQYF	TGCGCCAGCAGCCGGGACCTGACTAGCGGGAGCACAGATACGCAGTATTTT
TRBV5-6	-	TRBJ1-2	-	CASTRGIGYTF	TGTGCCAGCACACGGGGGATTGGCTACACCTTC
TRBV2	-	TRBJ1-1	-	CASIWGDGTEAFF	TGTGCCAGCATCTGGGGGGACGGCACTGAAGCTTTCTTT
TRBV2	few	TRBJ2-3	TRBD2	CASSGGGGLALYF	TGTGCCAGCAGTGGTGGTGGGGGACTAGCTCTGTATTTT
TRBV2	-	TRBJ2-7	-	CASRPTSDGGGFPLKQYF	TGTGCCAGCAGACCAACCTCGGACGGGGGAGGTTTCCCTCTAAAGCAGTACTTC